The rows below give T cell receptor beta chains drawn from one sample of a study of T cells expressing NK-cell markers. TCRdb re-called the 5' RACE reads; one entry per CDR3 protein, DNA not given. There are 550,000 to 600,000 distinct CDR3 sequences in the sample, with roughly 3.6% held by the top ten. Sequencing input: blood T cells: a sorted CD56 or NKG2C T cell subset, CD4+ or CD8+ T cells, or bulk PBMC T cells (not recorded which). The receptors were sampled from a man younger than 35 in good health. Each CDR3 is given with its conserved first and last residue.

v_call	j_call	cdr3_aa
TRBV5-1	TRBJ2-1	CASSERQGGSYNEQFF
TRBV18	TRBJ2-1	CASSPQHDQVQFF
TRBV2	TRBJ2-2	CASSLGQGTVGELFF
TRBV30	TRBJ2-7	CATDSASYEQYF
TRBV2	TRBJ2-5	CASKNRPQETQYF
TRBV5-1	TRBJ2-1	CATRSGVEQFF
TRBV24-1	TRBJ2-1	CATSDPAPSGRVHNEQFF
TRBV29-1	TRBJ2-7	CSVATSGPDYEQYF
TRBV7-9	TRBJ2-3	CASSFPPGQSGPDTQYF
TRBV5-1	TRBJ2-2	CASSFGRSTTGELFF
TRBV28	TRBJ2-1	CASSLGEQVAGQFF
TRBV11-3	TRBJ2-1	CASSPTGSAAEQFF
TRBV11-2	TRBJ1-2	CASSFGSEGFYGYTF
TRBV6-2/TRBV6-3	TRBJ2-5	CASRPLAGLETQYF
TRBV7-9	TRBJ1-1	CASSLGTGERDTEAFF